This T cell receptor beta chain comes out of a study of T-cell reconstitution after alpha-beta-depleted transplantation in children. This clonotype was detected many times. Its cognate antigen is unknown. A TCRbeta library incorporating unique molecular identifiers was prepared. TCRdb ran MiXCR on the PCR reads and lists one entry per CDR3 protein. This table holds roughly 500,000 distinct CDR3 sequences, over 9.5% found once. The study's findings and limits: From newly produced T cells came most of the T-cell counts and diversity one year after transplant. Where alpha-beta T cells came from about two months after transplant was reportedly several hundred expanded graft clones.

The sample in question was PBMCs, obtained before TCRalphabeta/CD19-depleted stem cell transplant. This TCR was recovered from a child aged 2-15 years with inherited bone marrow failure, due to receive a stem cell transplant.

In DNA, the CDR3 is TGTGCCAGCAGCGTCCAGGGACGAGTACAAGAGACCCAGTACTTC. It specifies CASSVQGRVQETQYF. V gene TRBV9 combines with J gene TRBJ2-5; D tentatively fits TRBD1 or TRBD2 (5 bases each). CDR1 is SGDLS, CDR2 YYNGEE, per germline. There are 15 residues in the CDR3. Trimming shortened V by 2 bases and J by 2 bases, and 13 bases separated the two germline ends.